Below are 20 T cell receptor beta chains sequenced from a single sample in a study of Graves' ophthalmopathy and Graves' hyperthyroidism. RNA transcripts were the source from which TCR beta CDR3 regions were amplified. Second-round multiplex PCR followed a first-round RT-PCR using HTBI primers. TCRdb passed the multiplex PCR reads through MiXCR, listing each CDR3 protein once. The repertoire holds about 48,000 distinct CDR3 sequences, with around half as singletons. Sequencing used peripheral blood. The receptor source for this set is an adult man with Graves' ophthalmopathy.

The chain uses TRBV6-1 and TRBJ1-2, with 7 nucleotides matching TRBD1. Germline V gene lookup returns CDR1 MNHNS and CDR2 SASEGT. The junction had 10 bases not matched to a gene; V was cut back by 5 bases and J by 7 bases. The CDR3 runs to 14 residues. The CDR3 nucleotides read TGTGCCAGCAGTCGAGGGGGCAGGGACTCTGGCTACACCTTC. Translation gives CASSRGGRDSGYTF.

V is TRBV7-6 and J is TRBJ2-7; 8 nucleotides match TRBD2. With 0 bases clipped from V and 4 bases from J, the junction kept 2 bases outside the gene matches. The CDR3 has 14 amino acids. Germline V gene lookup returns CDR1 SGHVS and CDR2 FNYEAQ. The CDR3, as DNA: TGTGCCAGCAGCTTAGCGGTAGCGGGGTACGAGCAGTACTTC. Protein sequence: CASSLAVAGYEQYF.

Ten or more counts support this clonotype. The CDR3 protein is CASVDRYEQYF. CDR3 DNA: TGTGCCAGCGTTGACCGCTACGAGCAGTACTTC. The rearrangement links TRBV28 to TRBJ2-7; no firm D call. The germline V gene encodes CDR1 MDHEN and CDR2 SYDVKM. V was shortened by 8 bases and J by 3 bases, with 8 bases between the two germline ends. The CDR3 extends over 11 amino acids.

To note about this clonotype: This may be a read error, as it is one base from a much larger clone. This chain connects TRBV27 to TRBJ1-6, with 7 nucleotides matching TRBD1. The CDR3 sequence is 13 residues long. CDR1 is MNHEY, CDR2 SMNVEV, per germline (reference sequence). CDR3 amino acids: CASSSDRDSPFHF. The CDR3 DNA reads as TGTGCCAGCAGTTCAGACAGGGATTCACCCTTCCACTTT.

The sample holds many counts of this clonotype. The chain is built from TRBV12-3 or TRBV12-4 and TRBJ2-5; 7 positions match TRBD2. The CDR3 runs to 14 residues. The junction had 5 bases not matched to a gene; V was cut back by 5 bases and J by 2 bases. This chain's CDR3 is CASSPGGIQETQYF. The CDR3 region has the DNA TGTGCCAGCAGTCCCGGGGGGATTCAAGAGACCCAGTACTTC.

The V gene is TRBV19, the J gene TRBJ2-5; 8 nucleotides align to TRBD1. Germline values: CDR1 LNHDA, CDR2 SQIVND (reference sequence). V was clipped by 6 bases and J by 1 base; unmatched bases: 4. CDR3 length: 14 amino acids. The CDR3 is CASRDRGFQETQYF. The CDR3 DNA reads TGTGCCAGTAGAGACAGGGGCTTCCAAGAGACCCAGTACTTC.

Worth noting for this clonotype: The junction departs from the called germline gene at one end, perhaps through a read error. The rearrangement links TRBV4-1 to TRBJ1-1, with D maybe TRBD1 (5 bases). The CDR3 runs 14 residues. Germline lookup yields CDR1 MGHRA and CDR2 YSYEKL. DNA for the CDR3: TGCGCCAGCAGATCCGTGGGGCGGAGGACTGAAGCTCTCTTT. Translating gives CASRSVGRRTEALF.

At least ten counts were recorded for this clonotype. The chain recombines TRBV19 with TRBJ2-1; 9 positions agree with TRBD2. Looked up from germline, CDR1 is LNHDA and CDR2 is SQIVND (reference sequence). The CDR3 totals 17 residues. V gave up 2 bases and J gave up 7 bases; unmatched junction bases: 12. Written as DNA, the CDR3 is TGTGCCAGTAGTATAAGGAGGCTAGCGGGATACAAGAATGAGCAGTTCTTC. This gives the protein CASSIRRLAGYKNEQFF.

The chain is built from TRBV7-3 and TRBJ1-1; 7 bases line up with TRBD1. With 3 bases clipped from V and 8 bases from J, the junction kept 3 bases outside the gene matches. This CDR3 is built from 12 residues. Germline lookup yields CDR1 SGHTA and CDR2 FQGTGA. The chain's CDR3 is CASSLGTDEAFF. In DNA, the CDR3 is TGTGCCAGCAGCTTGGGGACAGACGAAGCTTTCTTT.

Note on this clonotype: Its ends do not fully match the called genes, so a read error is possible. This chain uses TRBV20-1 with TRBJ2-6; TRBD1 matches 8 bases. Germline V gene lookup returns CDR1 DFQATT and CDR2 SNEGSKA (reference sequence). CDR3 length: 12 residues. Written as DNA, the CDR3 is TGCAGTCCATGGGACAGGCTGAACACTGAAGCTTTC. This codes for CSPWDRLNTEAF.

This chain links TRBV7-8 with TRBJ2-5; unclear D gene. There are 15 residues in the CDR3. The germline V and J ends were trimmed by 2 bases and 2 bases, with 12 bases remaining between them. CDR1 and CDR2 from the germline V gene are SGHVS and FQNEAQ. The CDR3 DNA reads as TGTGCCAGCAGCTTACGGCGCTTGGGGCAAGAGACCCAGTACTTC. This translates into CASSLRRLGQETQYF. Together with reference TRBV7-8 and TRBJ2-5, the CDR3 gives the full variable domain: GAGVSQSPRYKVAKRGQDVALRCDPISGHVSLFWYQQALGQGPEFLTYFQNEAQLDKSGLPSDRFFAERPEGSVSTLKIQRTQQEDSAVYLCASSLRRLGQETQYFGPGTRLLVL.

The sample holds a few counts of this clonotype. The chain couples TRBV4-1 to TRBJ2-4; D remains unclear. Germline V gives CDR1 MGHRA, CDR2 YSYEKL. Trimming removed 2 bases from V and 0 bases from J, with 14 bases in between. The CDR3 length is 17 residues. CDR3 loop: CASSQPTSSLAKNIQYF. Here the CDR3 DNA reads TGCGCCAGCAGCCAACCGACAAGTTCTCTAGCCAAAAACATTCAGTACTTC.

This clonotype was seen ten or more times. This rearrangement joins TRBV28 to TRBJ1-1; D might be TRBD1 (6 bases). Germline lookup yields CDR1 MDHEN and CDR2 SYDVKM. This CDR3 comprises 11 residues. The V end was cut by 9 bases, the J end by 4 bases, with 9 bases between. The CDR3 reads CASGTSTEAFF. In DNA, the CDR3 is TGTGCCAGTGGGACATCCACTGAAGCTTTCTTT.

This clonotype was found many times. The chain has TRBV3-1 and TRBJ2-1; D may match TRBD1 or TRBD2 (6 bases each). The CDR3 extends over 13 amino acids. Germline-derived CDR1 and CDR2 are LGHDT and YNNKEL (reference sequence). The ends were cut back, 3 bases at V and 9 bases at J, with 12 bases in the middle. The CDR3 spells CASSQARGGEQFF. CDR3 DNA: TGTGCCAGCAGCCAGGCCAGGGGAGGTGAGCAGTTCTTC.

V usage is TRBV5-6 and J usage is TRBJ2-5; possible D gene TRBD2, 6 bases. V lost 5 bases and J 5 bases, leaving 16 bases between the germline ends. The CDR3 extends over 14 amino acids. Germline values: CDR1 SGHDT, CDR2 YYEEEE. The DNA of the CDR3 is TGTGCCAGCAGGCACCCGGCTGGGGGGGAGACCCAGTACTTC. Translating it yields CASRHPAGGETQYF. Combining the CDR3 with reference TRBV5-6 and TRBJ2-5 gives the whole variable domain DAGVTQSPTHLIKTRGQQVTLRCSPKSGHDTVSWYQQALGQGPQFIFQYYEEEERQRGNFPDRFSGHQFPNYSSELNVNALLLGDSALYLCASRHPAGGETQYFGPGTRLLVL.

This clonotype was recorded at least ten times. V is TRBV5-1 and J is TRBJ1-1; a weak D match, TRBD1 (5 bases). This CDR3 region has 14 residues. Looked up from germline, CDR1 is SGHRS and CDR2 is YFSETQ. V was trimmed by 4 bases and J by 6 bases, leaving 16 bases between them. DNA of the CDR3: TGCGCCAGCAGCCCCTGGGGGGGTGGGTCTGAAGCTTTCTTT. Protein: CASSPWGGGSEAFF.

At least ten counts were recorded for this clonotype. A single base separates this from a much larger clone, so it may be a read error. The CDR3 does not close with the conserved phenylalanine or tryptophan, likely indicating a read error. The chain uses TRBV15 and TRBJ1-5; D remains ambiguous. The V end was cut by 0 bases, the J end by 5 bases, with 14 bases between. The V gene's germline CDR1 is LNHNV and CDR2 YYDKDF (reference sequence). This CDR3 region has 16 residues. The CDR3 DNA reads as TGTGCCACCAGCAGAGATCGGGCAGGACTTTATCAGCCCCAGCATTCT. It is translated as CATSRDRAGLYQPQHS.

The V call is TRBV29-1, the J call TRBJ1-1; D not certain. The germline V and J ends were trimmed by 3 bases and 0 bases, with 11 bases remaining between them. There are 14 residues in the CDR3. Germline CDR1 and CDR2: SQVTM and ANQGSEA. CDR3 residues: CSVDREGMNTEAFF. For the CDR3, the DNA is TGCAGCGTTGATAGGGAGGGAATGAACACTGAAGCTTTCTTT.

As regards this clonotype: One junction end does not reproduce the germline sequence, and a read error may be involved. The chain uses TRBV19 and TRBJ1-2; no clear D gene. Germline V lookup: CDR1 LNHDA, CDR2 SQIVND (reference sequence). CDR3 length equals 15 residues. The CDR3 spells CVSITDGLTNYGYTF. As DNA, the CDR3 is TGTGTCAGTATTACGGACGGCTTGACTAACTATGGCTACACCTTC.

This clonotype was observed once. The chain couples TRBV9 to TRBJ2-3; D is undetermined. CDR3 length: 14 residues. The ends were cut back, 1 base at V and 4 bases at J, with 10 bases in the middle. The germline gives CDR1 SGDLS, CDR2 YYNGEE. DNA of the CDR3: TGTGCCAGCAGCGTATATCCGGTTTCAGATACGCAGTATTTT. Encoded protein: CASSVYPVSDTQYF. The entire variable domain, with the rest obtained from reference TRBV9 and TRBJ2-3, is as follows: DSGVTQTPKHLITATGQRVTLRCSPRSGDLSVYWYQQSLDQGLQFLIQYYNGEERAKGNILERFSAQQFPDLHSELNLSSLELGDSALYFCASSVYPVSDTQYFGPGTRLTVL.